This note documents a single TCR beta chain sequence. The antigen it binds to is not known. There are no base qualities to consult, and no much larger clone falls within one base. The library was obtained by multiplex PCR. Sequencer: Illumina HiSeq 4000. CDR3 regions were amplified by Arm-PCR with iRepertoire HTBI primers to construct TCR beta libraries. PCR products were gel purified before sequencing. Per the original workflow: A total of fewer than 80 TRBV and 14 TRBJ segments were identified across samples and were used for gene usage analysis of CDR3 amino acid clonotypes. Filtered high-quality paired reads were merged into contigs using COPE and FqMerger. BLAST was used to align contigs to IMGT TRBV, TRBD and TRBJ reference genes, and CDR3 was defined according to IMGT. Any clonotype with a frequency above 0.1% was classified as a highly expanded clone. Repertoire diversity was measured by Shannon entropy, and V-J evenness by the Gini coefficient. Clonotypes shared by more than one individual were considered public. TCRdb took the public reads, trimmed them with fastp at Q25, ran MiXCR for clone calling and kept in-frame beta chains. Rows matching on CDR3 protein sequence are summarized as one entry with the most common DNA and genes. The V and J calls reflect TCRdb's pipeline rather than the authors' work. Recorded for this sample are about 430,000 distinct CDR3 sequences; approximately 16% of them occurred a single time. The ten most abundant clones make up over 7.5% of the sample.

Sequences SNHLY (CDR1) and FYNNEI (CDR2) are obtained from the germline V gene. Trimming takes 1 base off V and 1 base off J; junction bases not matched to a gene: 7. From its cysteine to its phenylalanine, the CDR3 spans 19 amino acids. Of all the DNA, just the CDR3 is kept, 57 bases in frame from base 1. This sample was included in a study of regulatory T cells in long-lasting Graves disease (dated by TCRdb to 2020 to 2023). With respect to the entire study: Patients with newly diagnosed Graves' disease had been on antithyroid drugs for under 3 months. Persistent Graves' disease patients were compared with newly diagnosed Graves' disease patients by peripheral blood TCR sequencing and RNA sequencing. The study took place in China and was registered as a clinical trial. A total of some 33 samples were covered by TCR sequencing, comprising approximately 13 persistent and approximately 20 newly diagnosed Graves' disease patients. The paper as a whole reports these results and caveats: Sequencing and analysis were restricted to the TCR beta chain. Preferential use of TRBV28, TRBJ1-2 and TRBJ2-5 was observed in persistent disease, whereas TRBV20-1 and TRBJ2-1 were favored in newly diagnosed disease. Peripheral blood alone was examined, since thyroid tissue, which constituted the primary lesion, could not be accessed. Persistent Graves' disease patients showed lower TCR Shannon entropy and fewer highly expanded clones than newly diagnosed patients, suggesting clonal expansion. The small sample size was acknowledged by the authors as a limitation that may reduce accuracy. More public clonotypes were shared among persistent patients (approximately 3,000) than among newly diagnosed patients (966).

The sample's time point label, in plain terms: newly diagnosed GD, antithyroid drugs for less than 3 months. RNA was extracted from PBMCs in TRIzol for both TCR sequencing and RNA sequencing. Graves' disease was diagnosed according to American Thyroid Association guidelines. The patients came from an endocrinology department in Xi'an, China. Each patient gave approximately 8.8 milliliters of peripheral blood, collected in an EDTA anticoagulant tube. PBMCs were isolated by Ficoll Paque Plus density gradient separation without further T cell sorting. An Agilent 2100 Bioanalyzer and agarose gel were used to check RNA quality, and a NanoDrop 2000 was used to measure RNA concentration. The data also belong to a second study, concerning T cells in Graves' hyperthyroidism and ophthalmopathy. The second paper further reports: A patient counted as having stable Graves' hyperthyroidism if no progression to ophthalmopathy occurred over 18 months of follow-up. The hyperthyroidism patients were between 18 and 65 years old and newly diagnosed, with a disease duration of less than 2 months. Any patient with an uncontrolled infection, another autoimmune disease, pregnancy or lactation was excluded. Clinical symptoms, serum thyroxine and TRAb, thyroid ultrasound, and orbital computed tomography formed the basis for the diagnoses. For the first round of RT-PCR on the TCR CDR3, the HTBI primer set was used together with the Qiagen OneStep RT-PCR kit. Blood samples also contained most of the expanded thyroid clonotypes (frequency above 0.001), which suggests that blood repertoires may reflect thyroid immune responses. In cross-validation, a model built on a 13 V-J signature told ophthalmopathy apart from stable hyperthyroidism with 87.88% sensitivity and about 81% specificity, and in testing the same model reached 80%/75%. In validation, the model predicted progression to ophthalmopathy a median of roughly 6.5 months before onset, with approximately 70% sensitivity and about 75% specificity. To identify distinguishing TCR V-J signatures, a discovery cohort of 95 to 100 patients was used, comprising roughly 45 with Graves' ophthalmopathy and around 60 with stable Graves' hyperthyroidism. An independent validation cohort of around 19 hyperthyroidism patients and approximately 16 patients who later progressed to ophthalmopathy tested prospective prediction of ophthalmopathy. The 100 discovery patients were randomly split 7:3 into training and test sets. Thyroid tissue and blood T-cell repertoires from about six Graves' hyperthyroidism patients were also compared in the study. After sampling, hyperthyroidism patients received methimazole starting at 30 mg daily, and ophthalmopathy patients received high-dose intravenous methylprednisolone. The libraries were constructed in a second round of multiplex PCR and then size-selected and purified. The libraries were sequenced on an Illumina HiSeq2000 using paired-end 100 bp reads. SOAPnuke was used to process the raw data, throwing out any read that contained adapters or uncalled bases, had a mean Phred below 15, or lacked an exact constant-primer or identifier match. COPE v1.2.5 was used to merge the high-quality paired reads, and each unique nucleotide sequence was defined as a clonotype. MiTCR v1.1 was used to align the clonotypes against IMGT TRBV, TRBD and TRBJ reference segments. Only V-J combinations with frequency above 0.0001, covering roughly 99% of repertoires, were analysed. A TCS score was defined as the ratio of F50 (clonal expansion) to E x V (chaos), with BLOSUM62-based TCRdist applied between CDR3 peptides within each V-J. Welch's t-statistics and random forest reduced some 510 V-J features to about 13, which were used in a naive Bayes classifier (R e1071). Sample size was not statistically predetermined, and investigators were not blinded to group allocation. TCR Vbeta CDR3 sequencing of around 130 peripheral blood samples (over 40 ophthalmopathy, 75 or so hyperthyroidism and roughly 17 progressor patients) is reported in the paper.

The sequences come from peripheral blood mononuclear cells (PBMCs), collected at new diagnosis, from a patient treated with antithyroid drugs. The receptor chain draws on TRBV2 and TRBJ2-4; 13 middle bases align to TRBD2. The TCR comes from a woman aged 40-49 years with Graves disease. Donor details come from another sample of the same person, matched by shared clones. The CDR3 reads CASSEGTSGRWKAKNIQYF. The sequence in DNA is TGTGCCAGCAGTGAAGGGACTAGCGGGAGATGGAAGGCCAAAAACATTCAGTACTTC.